Included here is one T cell receptor beta chain sequence, with context. The antigen remains unidentified. Random hexamers were used to reverse transcribe the RNA input (roughly 0.5 to 1 ug). TCRdb fed the immunoSEQ multiplex PCR reads into MiXCR, producing one record per CDR3 protein. The sample includes approximately 74,000 distinct CDR3 sequences, about 93% of them seen just once. This sample was taken from a study of CD8 T cells in Susac syndrome. Study at large: At the time of blood draw, patients with Susac syndrome were therapy-naive, receiving corticosteroids, or receiving intravenous immunoglobulin alone.

Points from the study as a whole: Clonal expansion was absent from the CD4+ T cell repertoires in Susac syndrome.

CD8+ and CD4+ T cells from blood underwent TCR beta sequencing, which was carried out in a high-throughput format. Negative isolation was used for CD8+ and CD4+ T cells and FACS enrichment for TEMRA cells. The CDR3 sequence is 14 residues long. With 5 bases clipped from V and 5 bases from J, the junction kept 5 bases outside the gene matches. CDR1 and CDR2 (germline): MDHEN, SYDVKM. The sequence was collected from a human donor with Susac syndrome. This chain connects TRBV28 to TRBJ2-5; 10 positions match TRBD2. Material for sequencing was CD4+ T cells from PBMCs. In DNA, the CDR3 is TGTGCCAGCAGTCCGGGACTAGCGAGGGAGACCCAGTACTTC. Protein sequence: CASSPGLARETQYF.